This T cell receptor beta chain was identified during a study of T cell responses to AZD1222 COVID-19 vaccine. Findings of the study overall: Within unmutated variant regions lay the reported targets of nearly half of spike-specific TCRs. Repertoires were sampled only after the peak T cell response. White British donors predominated, females outnumbered males, and clonal diversity was possibly underestimated. Across spike, vaccine-associated CD4 TCRs were found, dominant at 160-218 and 743-854.

A word on this clone: Its target is unknown.

J lost 0 bases, V lost 9 bases, and 10 bases had no gene match. Germline V gene sequence: CDR1 LNHDA, CDR2 SQIVND (reference sequence). The CDR3 is 16 residues long. Assay used: immunoSEQ multiplex PCR; TCRdb lists only in-frame clones, some missing. This sample has about 180,000 clones, with 90% found just once. This specimen consisted of peripheral blood, obtained on day 0 of AZD1222 vaccination. This chain joins TRBV19 and TRBJ2-1, with 8 nucleotides matching TRBD2. The TCR was taken from an adult in good health. In DNA, the CDR3 is TGTGCCAGCAAAATAGCGGGAACGAGCTCCTACAATGAGCAGTTCTTC. Its protein product is CASKIAGTSSYNEQFF.